The source of this T cell receptor beta chain is a study of cytomegalovirus exposure and HLA in healthy donors. Looking at the study overall: Among approximately 390 genotyped donors, around 80% fell in the Caucasian-associated ancestry cluster. Study findings and constraints: One variant, a missense change in DCLRE1C, was linked in a later analysis to TCR beta V- and J-gene trimming. According to reports, the classifier identified cytomegalovirus status with high specificity and sensitivity. Information on immune exposure was restricted to one variable (CMV serostatus).

The primer mix had 60 Vbeta and 13 Jbeta primers. Sequencing used immunoSEQ multiplex PCR; TCRdb keeps in-frame clones, though not all of them. The sample has roughly 160,000 clones, 60% to 80% seen once. Germline CDR1 reads SGHTA; CDR2 reads FQGNSA. The CDR3 is made up of 16 amino acids. V lost 5 bases and J lost 5; bases outside the gene matches: 8. About this clone itself: What it recognizes is unknown.

Sequences were obtained from PBMCs. This sequence originates from a man between 45 and 60 years old in good health and CMV-seropositive. The genes are TRBV7-2 and TRBJ2-2, with 10 nucleotides matching TRBD2. CDR3 sequence: CASSPAGGLRTGELFF. Here the CDR3 DNA reads TGTGCCAGCAGCCCAGCGGGGGGGCTTCGGACCGGGGAGCTGTTTTTT.